This paragraph reports one T cell receptor (beta chain). This clonotype was detected only a few times. Which antigen it targets is not known. No base-level quality is on record; no much larger clone is a single base apart. Genomic DNA extracted from blood, in amounts of about 240-550 ng, served as the starting material for amplifying TRB repertoires. This entry comes from a study of T and B cells in COVID-19 patients (dated by TCRdb to the early 2020s). For context, the study as a whole: In this study, adaptive immunity was profiled in COVID-19 patients who either had active infection or had recovered, using TRB and IGH repertoire sequencing of peripheral blood. Because samples were available both during active disease and after recovery, a couple of patients were counted in both the recovered and the active cohorts. An age-matched reference group of roughly 40 healthy donors negative for COVID-19 antibodies was used as the comparison for repertoire analyses. The recovered cohort included around 18 patients who contributed around 21 samples, and most of those patients had mild to moderate COVID-19 that was managed on an outpatient basis. As many as 9 follow-up blood samples were taken per patient, and some of the samples covered different disease stages within the same individual. Over 7 million TCR sequences were analysed from a TCR and BCR sequence repository that comprised 35 or so patients and 60 to 80 time points. A median age of around 35 years was recorded in the recovered cohort versus 55 to 70 years in the active-infection cohort. In the active-infection cohort, nine tenths of the roughly 20 patients had comorbidities linked to unfavorable COVID-19 outcome. Of the approximately 21 patients in the active-infection cohort, about a dozen were critically ill and needed mechanical ventilation or ECMO.

There are 13 amino acids in the CDR3, from cysteine to phenylalanine inclusive. Kept here is only the CDR3 DNA, which spans 39 bases and is read in frame from base 1. From the germline V gene, CDR1 is ENHRY and CDR2 is SYGVKD. V is clipped by 9 bases and J by 3 bases, and the sequence between their germline boundaries is 15 bases long. The investigation overall reported the following: Specific T cell subsets (CD4+/Treg/CD8+) and sorted SARS-CoV-2-responsive or tetramer+ T cells had not yet been sequenced, and these experiments were ongoing. The cohort was judged too small for assessing how HLA contributes to COVID-19 susceptibility or severity. Few blood samples were available from mildly ill patients while symptoms were present, and early samples from severe cases were likewise scarce. Strongly skewed TRBV/TRBJ gene usage was reported in patients with COVID-19. In active COVID-19, TRB repertoires were highly clonal, while at recovery, diversity and richness increased above the levels seen in healthy donors. A total of over 2,000 TCR clusters were exclusive to the recovered cohort, and around 32 of those clusters were low-pGen clusters. The reported TCR clusters were stated to require prospective validation before clinical use.

Data came from an Illumina MiSeq. Multiplex PCR with BIOMED2 TRB-A/B primer pools was used to amplify the TRB rearrangements. Illumina-compatible adapters and 7-nucleotide sample barcodes were attached to the amplicons in two consecutive PCRs. Phusion HS II polymerase was used for all library PCRs. Amplicons were purified from gel with the NucleoSpin Gel and PCR Clean-up kit, quantified on Qubit, and pooled at roughly 4 nM. Before Illumina next-generation sequencing, the quality of the amplicon pool was assessed on an Agilent 2100 Bioanalyzer. Regarding the original processing steps: Annotation of TRB rearrangements was performed with MiXCR 3.0.8 using the default MiXCR reference library. Non-productive reads and sequences with fewer than 2 reads were excluded, and each unique CDR3 nucleotide sequence counted as one clone. R 3.5.1 was used to calculate clonality, diversity, richness and V-J gene usage. GLIPH2 was used to cluster TCRs based on CDR3 similarity, and OLGA was used to calculate the generation probabilities. GLIPH2 clusters were kept only if they contained at least four unique TCR clonotypes found in at least three individuals. TCRdb reprocessing: public reads trimmed at Q25 with fastp, clones called with MiXCR, in-frame beta chains kept. All rows with the same CDR3 protein become a single entry with the most common DNA and genes. Clone size and V and J calls follow TCRdb, not the original study. The sample includes under 13,000 distinct CDR3 sequences, with 30% observed a single time. Of the sample, 13% to 15% is held by the ten largest clones.

This sequence uses TRBV10-3 and TRBJ2-7; the D gene is perhaps TRBD2, from 5 matching bases. The material sequenced was blood. This receptor was taken from a human donor with active COVID-19. In nucleotides, the sequence is TGTGCCATTCAAAACGGGGAGAACTACGAGCAGTACTTC. Translation gives CAIQNGENYEQYF.